Below, 4 T cell receptor beta chains from the same sample are listed, as sequenced in a study of tumor-infiltrating lymphocytes in primary liver carcinoma. Unsorted whole blood yielded the blood RNA, and germline DNA was also extracted. Starting from 500 ng of total RNA, TCR beta cDNA was produced with a primer in the constant region. Slightly modified ARM-PCR served as the procedure for the TCR beta libraries. These libraries came from three rounds of nested multiplex PCR. Investigators reported that the first two PCR rounds, at 10 cycles each, used TRBV1-TRBV30 forward primers with a C-beta reverse primer. In TCRdb, the multiplex PCR reads were re-called with MiXCR into one record per CDR3 protein. The table records 190,000 or so distinct CDR3 sequences, 65% of them present only once. Specimen: peripheral blood. These receptors all come from a woman aged 60-75 years with primary liver carcinoma and hepatitis B virus infection.

As concerns this clonotype: Just one base apart from a much larger clone, this may be a read error. The DNA for the CDR3 is TGTGCCAGCAGCCCACAGGCGTCTGGGGCCAACGTCCTGACTTTC. Amino acids: CASSPQASGANVLTF. The chain carries TRBV5-4 and TRBJ2-6; possibly TRBD1 for D (5 bases). Germline V gene data show CDR1 as SGHNT and CDR2 as YYREEE (reference sequence). V was pared by 4 bases and J by 1 base, with 9 bases between. The CDR3 is 15 residues long. Looking up the rest from reference TRBV5-4 and TRBJ2-6 gives the full variable domain: ETGVTQSPTHLIKTRGQQVTLRCSSQSGHNTVSWYQQALGQGPQFIFQYYREEENGRGNFPPRFSGLQFPNYSSELNVNALELDDSALYLCASSPQASGANVLTFGAGSRLTVL.

Points on this clonotype: In this CDR3 the conserved last residue, phenylalanine or tryptophan, is missing, so a read error is likely. V gene TRBV11-2 combines with J gene TRBJ2-3, with unresolved D. Germline-derived CDR1 and CDR2 are SGHAT and FQNNGV. CDR3 length: 13 residues. Here the CDR3 DNA reads TGTGCCAGCAGCTTAGATCAAGGAGATATGCAGTATCTT. Translating gives CASSLDQGDMQYL.

As to this clonotype: A much larger clone differs from this one at a single base, so this may be a read error. The rearrangement uses TRBV28 and TRBJ2-3; 12 nucleotides line up with TRBD2. The CDR3 is 14 residues long. J was trimmed by 8 bases and V by 7 bases; bases with no gene match: 7. Germline-derived CDR1 and CDR2 are MDHEN and SYDVKM. The DNA of the CDR3 is TGTGCCAGCACGACTAGCGGGAGAGCAGGTACGCAGTATTTT. Translation gives CASTTSGRAGTQYF.

This clonotype was found once. A clone one base away is much larger, so this may be a read error. The chain employs TRBV6-5 and TRBJ1-1; TRBD1 aligns across 8 bases. With V trimmed by 7 bases and J by 12 bases, 13 bases remained unmatched. Germline lookup yields CDR1 MNHEY and CDR2 SVGAGI. This CDR3 is 13 amino acids long. The CDR3 spells CASTQGASARTFF. The CDR3 nucleotides read TGTGCCAGCACCCAGGGGGCGTCAGCTCGGACTTTCTTT.